This is a list of T cell receptor beta chains from one sample in a study of T cell changes during pregnancy in multiple sclerosis. Data came from immunoSEQ multiplex PCR; TCRdb stores just in-frame clones and leaves some out. The sample includes roughly 54,000 clones, around 93% of them seen just once. Source: CD4+ T cells from peripheral blood mononuclear cells, taken after pregnancy. Receptors were obtained from a female donor with multiple sclerosis, enrolled in a pregnancy study. The CDR3 runs from the conserved cysteine through the conserved F or W. Fields, in order: D gene, clone size, V gene, J gene, CDR3 protein, CDR3 DNA. A D gene is named only where the DNA matches it firmly. The listing skips clone size in some rows; elsewhere it reads once, few, many or a size class.

D: TRBD2
size: NA
V: TRBV4-1
J: TRBJ2-5
CDR3: CASSQEGGLAGPKSRETQYF
DNA: TGCGCCAGCAGCCAAGAAGGAGGTCTAGCGGGGCCCAAGTCGAGGGAGACCCAGTACTTC

D: NA
size: NA
V: TRBV9
J: TRBJ2-6
CDR3: CASSVVGGGGANVLTF
DNA: TGTGCCAGCAGCGTAGTGGGGGGAGGTGGGGCCAACGTCCTGACTTTC

D: NA
size: once
V: TRBV4-3
J: TRBJ1-1
CDR3: CASSRALNTEAFF
DNA: TGCGCCAGCAGCCGGGCCCTAAACACTGAAGCTTTCTTT

D: NA
size: NA
V: TRBV19
J: TRBJ1-2
CDR3: CASSGPFGTSIYGYTF
DNA: TGTGCCAGTAGTGGCCCATTTGGGACATCCATCTATGGCTACACCTTC

D: NA
size: NA
V: TRBV7-2
J: TRBJ1-3
CDR3: CASSVGPSSGNTIYF
DNA: TGTGCCAGCAGCGTGGGGCCGAGCAGTGGAAACACCATATATTTT

D: TRBD1
size: NA
V: TRBV9
J: TRBJ1-3
CDR3: CASRTTGSPGNTIYF
DNA: TGTGCCAGCAGGACGACAGGGTCCCCTGGAAACACCATATATTTT

D: NA
size: NA
V: TRBV2
J: TRBJ1-6
CDR3: CASKGYGNSPLHF
DNA: TGTGCCAGCAAGGGGTACGGAAATTCACCCCTCCACTTT

D: NA
size: NA
V: TRBV27
J: TRBJ1-1
CDR3: CASSLVGPGGLNTEAFF
DNA: TGTGCCAGCAGTTTGGTCGGGCCCGGGGGGCTGAACACTGAAGCTTTCTTT

D: TRBD1
size: NA
V: TRBV23-1
J: TRBJ1-4
CDR3: CASSQSYSDRVEKLFF
DNA: TGCGCCAGCAGTCAATCCTACTCGGACAGGGTTGAAAAACTGTTTTTT

D: TRBD2
size: NA
V: TRBV4-3
J: TRBJ2-1
CDR3: CASSRGLAGNEQFF
DNA: TGCGCCAGCAGCCGGGGACTAGCGGGCAATGAGCAGTTCTTC

D: NA
size: once
V: TRBV7-8
J: TRBJ2-3
CDR3: CASSPTPEQAGTQYF
DNA: TGTGCCAGCAGCCCAACGCCTGAGCAGGCAGGTACGCAGTATTTT